The clone carrying this T cell receptor beta chain was counted a few times. Trimming took 0 bases from V and 4 from J, leaving 6 bases between them. The CDR3 has 13 residues. Per germline, CDR1 MNHEY and CDR2 SVGAGI. It was with 60 Vbeta and 13 Jbeta primers that the PCR ran. Assay used: immunoSEQ multiplex PCR; TCRdb lists only in-frame clones, some missing. Among 110,000 to 150,000 clones listed, about 72% were seen once. This entry belongs to a study of cytomegalovirus exposure and HLA in healthy donors. Source material: PBMCs. The V call is TRBV6-5, the J call TRBJ1-2, with D unresolved. The clonotype comes from a man aged 40-49 years in good health and CMV-seronegative. The CDR3 bases are TGTGCCAGCAGTTACTCGAGGGTCTATGGCTACACCTTC. This codes for CASSYSRVYGYTF.